This is a list of T cell receptor beta chains from one sample in a study of response to subunit inactivated influenza vaccine. One entry per CDR3 protein results from TCRdb running MiXCR on the RT-PCR reads. The repertoire holds approximately 480,000 distinct CDR3 sequences, with 9.5% to 12% as singletons. The specimen comprised PBMCs from blood, sampled 35 to 45 days after vaccination. These receptors came from a man between 50 and 59 years old who received an inactivated influenza vaccine. The CDR3 runs from the conserved cysteine through the conserved F or W. D genes are given only for firm matches. Rows give clone size only sometimes, using once, few, many, or a class for an expanded clone.

j_gene | abundance | v_gene | d_gene | CDR3aa | CDR3nt
TRBJ1-5 | many | TRBV6-5 | TRBD1 | CASSYPGQGGNQPQHF | TGTGCCAGCAGTTACCCAGGACAGGGAGGGAATCAGCCCCAGCATTTT
TRBJ2-3 | . | TRBV5-1 | . | CASSTGGRTTDTQYF | TGCGCCAGCAGCACCGGGGGGCGCACCACAGATACGCAGTATTTT
TRBJ2-3 | . | TRBV18 | . | CASSPYSPGTGTDTQYF | TGTGCCAGCTCACCCTACTCCCCGGGGACCGGGACAGATACGCAGTATTTT
TRBJ2-1 | many | TRBV4-2 | TRBD2 | CASSQDGLAATYNEQFF | TGTGCCAGCAGCCAAGATGGACTAGCGGCTACTTACAATGAGCAGTTCTTC
TRBJ2-5 | . | TRBV19 | TRBD1 | CASSHSGTGVQETQYF | TGTGCCAGTAGTCACTCCGGGACAGGCGTCCAAGAGACCCAGTACTTC
TRBJ1-2 | few | TRBV7-2 | . | CASSLAGRVDGYTF | TGTGCCAGCAGCTTAGCGGGTAGGGTGGATGGCTACACCTTC
TRBJ2-3 | many | TRBV5-1 | TRBD2 | CASSGLAGEDTQYF | TGCGCCAGCAGCGGGCTAGCGGGGGAAGATACGCAGTATTTT
TRBJ1-1 | many | TRBV12-3/TRBV12-4 | . | CASSFTPRKNTEAFF | TGTGCCAGCAGTTTCACCCCTAGGAAGAACACTGAAGCTTTCTTT
TRBJ2-7 | . | TRBV30 | . | CAWSVSQEQYF | TGTGCCTGGAGTGTAAGTCAGGAACAGTACTTC
TRBJ2-1 | few | TRBV4-2 | TRBD1 | CASSQDPQGVHNEQFF | TGTGCCAGCAGCCAAGATCCGCAGGGGGTACACAATGAGCAGTTCTTC
TRBJ2-2 | few | TRBV29-1 | TRBD2 | CSVGFSGSGTGELFF | TGCAGCGTTGGGTTTAGCGGGAGCGGGACCGGGGAGCTGTTTTTT
TRBJ2-7 | few | TRBV20-1 | . | CSASPGTKPEQYF | TGCAGTGCTAGCCCCGGGACAAAACCCGAGCAGTACTTC
TRBJ2-1 | once | TRBV7-9 | TRBD2 | CASSGSGGTYNEQFF | TGTGCCAGCAGCGGGAGCGGGGGTACCTACAATGAGCAGTTCTTC
TRBJ2-1 | many | TRBV5-1 | TRBD2 | CASRLRTSGNEQFF | TGCGCCAGCAGACTGAGGACTAGCGGGAATGAGCAGTTCTTC
TRBJ2-7 | . | TRBV6-2/TRBV6-3 | . | CASSDRTLISYEQYF | TGTGCCAGCAGTGATCGAACACTCATCTCCTACGAGCAGTACTTC
TRBJ2-2 | few | TRBV7-3 | TRBD2 | CASSSTSGRNTGELFF | TGTGCCAGCAGCTCGACTAGCGGAAGAAACACCGGGGAGCTGTTTTTT
TRBJ2-4 | . | TRBV29-1 | TRBD1 | CSGSGGENIQYF | TGCAGCGGATCAGGGGGAGAAAACATTCAGTACTTC
TRBJ2-1 | . | TRBV6-2/TRBV6-3 | TRBD2 | CASAGLAGKKWDNEQFF | TGTGCCAGCGCCGGTTTAGCGGGAAAAAAGTGGGACAATGAGCAGTTCTTC
TRBJ2-1 | many | TRBV6-2/TRBV6-3 | . | CASSYSTGAFNEQFF | TGTGCCAGCAGTTACTCGACGGGAGCTTTCAATGAGCAGTTCTTC
TRBJ2-2 | few | TRBV4-2 | . | CASSRQLTLNTGELFF | TGTGCCAGCAGCCGCCAACTGACACTTAACACCGGGGAGCTGTTTTTT
TRBJ1-1 | few | TRBV10-2 | . | CATQQNTEAFF | TGCGCCACACAGCAGAACACTGAAGCTTTCTTT
TRBJ2-2 | few | TRBV20-1 | . | CSASPRDSNTGELFF | TGCAGTGCTAGTCCAAGGGACTCGAACACCGGGGAGCTGTTTTTT
TRBJ2-1 | few | TRBV7-2 | TRBD1 | CASSLLGAGQGTNEQFF | TGTGCCAGCAGCCTGCTGGGCGCGGGACAGGGGACGAATGAGCAGTTCTTC
TRBJ2-7 | many | TRBV7-2 | TRBD1 | CASSPRQGAYEQYF | TGTGCCAGCAGCCCCAGACAGGGGGCCTACGAGCAGTACTTC
TRBJ1-5 | . | TRBV12-5 | . | CASGFPRGAGNQPQHF | TGTGCTAGTGGTTTCCCGCGGGGGGCCGGCAATCAGCCCCAGCATTTT
TRBJ2-7 | many | TRBV20-1 | . | CSAPGASNEQYF | TGCAGTGCTCCCGGGGCCTCGAACGAGCAGTACTTC
TRBJ2-1 | many | TRBV5-1 | . | CASSSTGLTYNEQFF | TGCGCCAGCAGCTCCACGGGCCTAACCTACAATGAGCAGTTCTTC
TRBJ2-2 | many | TRBV5-1 | TRBD1 | CASSLRTGLNTGELFF | TGCGCCAGCAGCCTAAGGACAGGCCTGAACACCGGGGAGCTGTTTTTT
TRBJ1-5 | many | TRBV5-1 | TRBD1 | CASSSRRDRGPYSNQPQHF | TGCGCCAGCAGCTCACGCCGGGACAGGGGGCCTTATAGCAATCAGCCCCAGCATTTT
TRBJ2-3 | . | TRBV7-2 | TRBD2 | CASSLATSGDTQYF | TGTGCCAGCAGCTTAGCGACTAGCGGAGATACGCAGTATTTT
TRBJ2-3 | . | TRBV20-1 | TRBD2 | CSASSTSGGLGASTDTQYF | TGCAGTGCTAGTTCGACTAGCGGGGGGTTGGGTGCTAGCACAGATACGCAGTATTTT
TRBJ2-1 | few | TRBV14 | . | CASSQVWGSGFNNEQFF | TGTGCCAGCAGCCAAGTGTGGGGGAGCGGGTTTAACAATGAGCAGTTCTTC